These 4 T cell receptor beta chains originate from one sample sequenced in a study of cytomegalovirus exposure and HLA in healthy donors. PCR was performed using 60 Vbeta and 13 Jbeta primers. Profiling relied on immunoSEQ multiplex PCR, and the TCRdb table lists in-frame clones only, not all of them. Counted here are approximately 130,000 clones, around three fifths occurring once; the ten biggest clones make up 2% to 3%. The sequenced sample was PBMCs. These receptors originate from a woman aged 40 to 50 in good health and CMV-seronegative.

The J gene is TRBJ2-3, the V gene TRBV6-5; 9 bases fit TRBD1. The CDR3 is made up of 15 amino acids. V was pared by 2 bases and J by 6 bases, with 6 bases of the junction left unmatched. CDR1 is MNHEY and CDR2 is SVGAGI in the germline V gene. This CDR3 is CASSYGTGRADTQYF. The DNA of the CDR3 is TGTGCCAGCAGTTACGGGACAGGGCGCGCGGATACGCAGTATTTT.

The J gene is TRBJ1-4, the V gene TRBV21-1; the table gives TRBD1 as D, unverified against the DNA. TRBV21-1 counts as a pseudogene. CDR3 length: 16 amino acids. CDR3 sequence (DNA): TGTGCCAGCACCCCAGTGGGACAGGGCCTCTGTGAAAAACTGTTTTTT. Its protein is CASTPVGQGLCEKLFF.

The V gene is TRBV7-8, the J gene TRBJ2-7, with TRBD2 identical over 11 bases. The CDR3 is 15 amino acids. In germline, CDR1 is SGHVS, CDR2 FQNEAQ. Losses at the gene ends were 5 bases for V and 4 bases for J; bases not matched to a gene: 7. The CDR3 loop is CASSPSGGRSYEQYF. In nucleotides, the CDR3 is TGTGCCAGCAGCCCTAGCGGGGGGCGGTCTTACGAGCAGTACTTC.

The chain joins TRBV30 to TRBJ1-2; 9 nucleotides line up with TRBD1. Germline V gene data show CDR1 as GTSNPN and CDR2 as SVGIG (reference sequence). With 1 base clipped from V and 4 bases from J, the junction kept 4 bases outside the gene matches. The CDR3 is made up of 14 amino acids. The CDR3 sequence is CAWSEGQGLYGYTF. CDR3 nucleotide sequence: TGTGCCTGGAGTGAGGGACAGGGTCTCTATGGCTACACCTTC.